These 8 T cell receptor beta chains share one sample of origin, sequenced in a study of shared clonotypes between healthy human individuals. TCRdb's copy holds only in-frame clones and misses some; the assay was immunoSEQ multiplex PCR. The sample includes about 530,000 clones, 96% of them seen just once. Material for sequencing was naive CD4+ T cells sorted from blood. Specified subset: CD45RA+ positively selected. These receptors all stem from a woman in her 30s in good health.

This clone was observed a single time. The chain recombines TRBV5-1 with TRBJ2-7, with 8 bases fitting TRBD2. The CDR3 runs 16 residues. Germline V lookup: CDR1 SGHRS, CDR2 YFSETQ. Unmatched junction bases numbered 11, after V lost 4 bases and J lost 2 bases. The CDR3 here is CASSPIAGSRTYEQYF. The CDR3 DNA sequence: TGCGCCAGCAGCCCTATAGCGGGGAGCAGGACCTACGAGCAGTACTTC.

V gene TRBV11-2 combines with J gene TRBJ2-3, with D tentatively TRBD1 (6 bases). Germline V gives CDR1 SGHAT, CDR2 FQNNGV. Trimming removed 1 base from V and 2 bases from J, with 10 bases in between. The CDR3 spans 15 residues. The chain's CDR3 is CASSLVGANTDTQYF. CDR3 in DNA: TGTGCCAGCAGCTTAGTGGGGGCTAACACAGATACGCAGTATTTT.

This rearrangement joins TRBV13 to TRBJ1-6; D unclear. The germline CDR1 and CDR2 sequences are PRHDT and FYEKMQ (reference sequence). Trimming removed 5 bases from V and 8 bases from J, with 7 bases in between. CDR3 length: 12 residues. Here the CDR3 reads CASSRPDSPLHF. CDR3 nucleotide sequence: TGTGCCAGCAGCCGACCGGATTCACCCCTCCACTTT.

As concerns this clone: Sequence at one end of the junction differs from germline and may be a read error. This chain joins TRBV15 and TRBJ2-7, with a tentative D call TRBD1 (5 bases). This CDR3 is built from 15 residues. Germline CDR1 LNHNV, CDR2 YYDKDF (reference sequence). The CDR3 region is CATSPIGDLSYEQHF. In DNA form, the CDR3 reads TGTGCCACCAGCCCCATAGGGGATCTCTCCTACGAGCAGCACTTC.

V and J are TRBV7-9 and TRBJ1-2; maybe TRBD1 (6 bases). V was pared by 1 base and J by 8 bases, with 14 bases between. Germline V lookup: CDR1 SEHNR, CDR2 FQNEAQ (reference sequence). The CDR3 spans 14 residues. The CDR3 reads CASSLGPTGSGYTF. The CDR3 nucleotides read TGTGCCAGCAGCTTAGGTCCAACAGGGTCCGGCTACACCTTC. The whole variable domain, remainder taken from reference TRBV7-9 and TRBJ1-2, is DTGVSQNPRHKITKRGQNVTFRCDPISEHNRLYWYRQTLGQGPEFLTYFQNEAQLEKSRLLSDRFSAERPKGSFSTLEIQRTEQGDSAMYLCASSLGPTGSGYTFGSGTRLTVV.

This clone was found once. The gene calls are TRBV5-1 and TRBJ2-1; TRBD2 agrees at 11 bases. The germline V gene has CDR1 SGHRS and CDR2 YFSETQ. Trimming removed 5 bases from V and 9 bases from J; junction bases left unmatched: 10. The CDR3 consists of 15 residues. DNA of the CDR3: TGCGCCAGCAGGGCTGGGACTAGCGGTGAGTTTGAGCAGTTCTTC. Translation gives CASRAGTSGEFEQFF.

This clone was detected once. V gene TRBV13 combines with J gene TRBJ1-3, with 8 bases fitting TRBD1. This CDR3 has 16 residues. J gave up 4 bases and V 2 bases, and 7 bases lay outside the gene matches. Germline V gives CDR1 PRHDT, CDR2 FYEKMQ (reference sequence). The CDR3 nucleotides read TGTGCCAGCAGCTTAAAGACAGGGGCGACCGGAAACACCATATATTTT. Protein: CASSLKTGATGNTIYF.

The gene calls are TRBV11-2 and TRBJ1-1; no clear D gene. CDR3 size: 13 residues. CDR1 and CDR2 from the germline V gene are SGHAT and FQNNGV. The V and J ends lost 5 bases and 5 bases respectively, with 12 bases between them. The CDR3 nucleotides read TGTGCCAGCAGCCCCAGTGGGATGACTGAAGCTTTCTTT. Its protein is CASSPSGMTEAFF.